The source of this T cell receptor (beta chain) is a study of OX40 agonist ivuxolimab in advanced cancers. Study in general: Hepatocellular carcinoma, melanoma, renal cell or head and neck cancer affected the dose-escalation patients. The study, taken as a whole, reports: Among the lowest peripheral clonal expansion occurred in 0.1-3.0 mg/kg partial responders.

Concerning this clone: Its antigen remains unidentified.

The germline V gene has CDR1 MNHNY and CDR2 SVGAGI (reference sequence). V lost 0 bases and J 1 base, leaving 7 bases between the germline ends. This CDR3 contains 15 residues. The table came from immunoSEQ multiplex PCR; TCRdb's copy has only in-frame clones and leaves some out. The top ten clones hold approximately 0.3% of a sample with 150,000 to 190,000 clones, approximately 94% of them seen once. The chain couples TRBV6-6 to TRBJ1-3; D may be TRBD1 (5 bases). The clonotype originates from an adult with an advanced solid tumor such as melanoma, head and neck, liver or kidney cancer. The specimen comprised CD4+ or CD8+ T cells sorted from blood, sampled in a trial of the OX40 agonist ivuxolimab. The CDR3 DNA reads as TGTGCCAGCAGTTACTCGGGGACTTCTGGAAACACCATATATTTT. Translated: CASSYSGTSGNTIYF.